These 14 T cell receptor beta chains share one sample of origin, sequenced in a study of cytomegalovirus exposure and HLA in healthy donors. PCR was performed using 60 Vbeta and 13 Jbeta primers. The assay was immunoSEQ multiplex PCR, and TCRdb's table has in-frame clones only and misses some. The table gives around 57,000 clones; the top ten clones make up 11% of it. Sequences were obtained from PBMCs. The source is a woman in her forties or fifties in good health and CMV-seropositive.

The chain carries TRBV25-1 and TRBJ2-3; TRBD2 aligns across 9 bases. The germline V gene encodes CDR1 MGHDK and CDR2 SYGVNS. V lost 2 bases and J lost 4; bases outside the gene matches: 7. This CDR3 region has 16 residues. CDR3 loop: CASSERASGGPDTQYF. The CDR3 region has the DNA TGTGCCAGCAGTGAACGGGCCAGCGGGGGGCCAGATACGCAGTATTTT.

The J gene is TRBJ2-7, the V gene TRBV7-9; 10 nucleotides agree with TRBD1. Germline assignment: CDR1 SEHNR and CDR2 FQNEAQ (reference sequence). This CDR3 has 12 amino acids. The V segment lost 5 bases and the J segment 6 bases; nucleotides outside the gene matches: 1. The CDR3 sequence is CASSGQGGEQYF. Written as DNA, the CDR3 is TGTGCCAGCAGCGGACAGGGGGGCGAGCAGTACTTC.

V usage is TRBV18 and J usage is TRBJ1-4, with D perhaps matching TRBD1 (5 bases). Germline V gene data show CDR1 as KGHSH and CDR2 as LQKENI. CDR3 length: 14 amino acids. Trimming removed 2 bases at V and 8 bases at J, with 12 bases between. The CDR3 reads CASSPNQGSEKLFF. DNA for the CDR3: TGTGCCAGCTCACCAAACCAGGGCAGCGAAAAACTGTTTTTT.

The gene calls are TRBV9 and TRBJ1-5; possible D gene TRBD1, 6 bases. Germline CDR1 is SGDLS and CDR2 is YYNGEE. This CDR3 has 14 amino acids. Trimming took 4 bases from V and 3 from J, leaving 11 bases between them. CDR3 DNA: TGTGCCAGCAGCCTTCGGGACACCAATCAGCCCCAGCATTTT. Its translation is CASSLRDTNQPQHF.

This chain links TRBV28 with TRBJ2-7; 9 bases map to TRBD1. V lost 2 bases to trimming and J lost 6 bases; unmatched junction nucleotides: 5. This CDR3 comprises 14 residues. Germline values: CDR1 MDHEN, CDR2 SYDVKM. CDR3 DNA sequence: TGTGCCAGCAGTTTACGGGGACAGGGTCGCGAGCAGTACTTC. Amino acid sequence: CASSLRGQGREQYF. Together with reference TRBV28 and TRBJ2-7, the CDR3 gives the full variable domain: DVKVTQSSRYLVKRTGEKVFLECVQDMDHENMFWYRQDPGLGLRLIYFSYDVKMKEKGDIPEGYSVSREKKERFSLILESASTNQTSMYLCASSLRGQGREQYFGPGTRLTVT.

The chain is built from TRBV7-2 and TRBJ1-6, with TRBD1 identical over 7 bases. The CDR3 is made up of 15 amino acids. CDR1 and CDR2 (germline): SGHTA, FQGNSA. With V trimmed by 5 bases and J by 9 bases, 10 bases remained unmatched. CDR3 nucleotides: TGTGCCAGCAGCCCTAGGCGGGACAGCCTTTCACCCCTCCACTTT. Translating gives CASSPRRDSLSPLHF.

This chain joins TRBV9 and TRBJ2-6, with D perhaps matching TRBD1 (8 bases). The V gene lost 3 bases and the J gene lost 0 bases, with 13 bases spanning the gap. This CDR3 is 17 amino acids long. Germline V gene sequence: CDR1 SGDLS, CDR2 YYNGEE. The CDR3 coding sequence is TGTGCCAGCAGCGGGGAGGGACAGGCCTCTGGGGCCAACGTCCTGACTTTC. Translation gives CASSGEGQASGANVLTF.

The chain joins TRBV2 to TRBJ1-2, with D perhaps matching TRBD1 (6 bases). This CDR3 has 12 amino acids. V was shortened by 10 bases and J by 2 bases, with 11 bases between the two germline ends. The germline V gene encodes CDR1 SNHLY and CDR2 FYNNEI. CDR3 nucleotides: TGTGCCACAGGACAGCGAAACTATGGCTACACCTTC. Translating gives CATGQRNYGYTF.

The rearrangement uses TRBV4-3 and TRBJ2-3; TRBD2 matches at 9 bases. The CDR3 runs 17 residues. Germline V lookup: CDR1 LGHNA, CDR2 YSLEER. J gave up 0 bases and V 0 bases, and 4 bases lay outside the gene matches. The CDR3: CASSQEQRGASTDTQYF. The DNA of the CDR3 is TGCGCCAGCAGCCAAGAACAGCGGGGGGCTAGCACAGATACGCAGTATTTT.

Here the CDR3 reads CAYQGAHTGELFF. Here the CDR3 DNA reads TGTGCCTATCAAGGGGCGCACACCGGGGAGCTGTTTTTT. The chain joins TRBV7-9 to TRBJ2-2, with D maybe TRBD1 (5 bases). The V gene lost 11 bases and the J gene lost 3 bases, with 13 bases spanning the gap. CDR3 length: 13 amino acids. CDR1 is SEHNR, CDR2 FQNEAQ, per germline (reference sequence).

The chain carries TRBV19 and TRBJ1-1, with no clear D. CDR3 length: 13 amino acids. Trimming stripped 9 bases from V and 1 base from J, with 12 bases between. Germline V gives CDR1 LNHDA, CDR2 SQIVND (reference sequence). The CDR3 loop reads CASRTRGNTEAFF. DNA for the CDR3: TGTGCCAGCCGAACCCGGGGGAACACTGAAGCTTTCTTT.

V usage is TRBV18 and J usage is TRBJ1-2; tentatively, D is TRBD1 (6 bases). The CDR3 loop spans 15 amino acids. The V end lost 4 bases, the J end lost 8 bases, and 20 bases lay between the germline ends. Looked up from germline, CDR1 is KGHSH and CDR2 is LQKENI. CDR3 amino acids: CASSLQGTNGGGYTF. In DNA form, the CDR3 reads TGTGCCAGCTCACTCCAGGGGACTAATGGTGGGGGCTACACCTTC.

This rearrangement joins TRBV2 to TRBJ1-5, with 7 positions matching TRBD1. J was trimmed by 3 bases and V by 3 bases; bases with no gene match: 2. The CDR3 is made up of 14 amino acids. Germline-derived CDR1 and CDR2 are SNHLY and FYNNEI. In DNA form, the CDR3 reads TGTGCCAGCAGTGAGAGGGGGCTCAATCAGCCCCAGCATTTT. It specifies CASSERGLNQPQHF.

V usage is TRBV28 and J usage is TRBJ1-2; 10 bases line up with TRBD1. The CDR3 runs to 16 residues. Germline V gene data show CDR1 as MDHEN and CDR2 as SYDVKM. The junction had 11 bases not matched to a gene; V was cut back by 7 bases and J by 3 bases. This CDR3 is CASIIQSGTGDYGYTF. The CDR3 region has the DNA TGTGCCAGCATAATACAATCCGGGACAGGGGACTATGGCTACACCTTC.